This T cell receptor (beta chain) was recovered during a study of CD8 T cells in Susac syndrome. Random hexamers served to reverse transcribe roughly 0.45 to 1 ug RNA. TCRdb reprocessed the immunoSEQ multiplex PCR reads via MiXCR and lists one record per CDR3 protein. The sample has around 77,000 distinct CDR3 sequences, nearly 96% seen once. For this clonotype: Its target is not known.

CD8+ and CD4+ blood T cells underwent TCR beta sequencing. The CDR3 consists of 14 residues. V was trimmed by 2 bases and J by 11 bases, leaving 17 bases between them. The V gene's germline CDR1 is LGHDT and CDR2 YNNKEL (reference sequence). Study-wide results and caveats: The authors acknowledged that the study's TCR sequencing and HLA analysis involved relatively few individuals.

The sequencing input was CD4+ T cells from PBMCs. The chain is built from TRBV3-1 and TRBJ2-3; perhaps TRBD1 as D (5 bases). The clonotype comes from a human donor with multiple sclerosis. The CDR3 spells CASSQRLVGPLQYF. In DNA form, the CDR3 reads TGTGCCAGCAGCCAACGGCTAGTGGGGCCCCTGCAGTATTTT.